Each of the 11 T cell receptor beta chains below was sequenced from the same sample in a study of preoperative IRX-2 immunotherapy in early breast cancer. Stated treatment: preoperative locoregional IRX-2 cytokine immunotherapy. Assay: immunoSEQ multiplex PCR; the TCRdb copy retains only in-frame clones and omits some. The sample has some 99,000 clones; roughly 85% are singletons. Source: tumor tissue, taken after IRX-2 immunotherapy. These TCRs come from a human donor with breast cancer.

This clone was observed a handful of times. The genes are TRBV10-1 and TRBJ1-1; D gene unclear. Germline V gene sequence: CDR1 WNHNN, CDR2 SYGVQD (reference sequence). Trimming stripped 5 bases from V and 2 bases from J, with 9 bases between. The CDR3 has 13 residues. The CDR3 sequence is CASSQQINTEAFF. CDR3 DNA sequence: TGCGCCAGCAGTCAACAGATAAACACTGAAGCTTTCTTT.

The V and J genes are TRBV28 and TRBJ2-6; TRBD2 is a possible D gene (6 bases). With 3 bases removed from V and 2 bases from J, the gap between germline ends came to 8 bases. CDR1 and CDR2 (germline): MDHEN, SYDVKM. This CDR3 is 15 amino acids long. CDR3 in DNA: TGTGCCAGCAGTTTGTCGGGGGCTGGGGCCAACGTCCTGACTTTC. Translated: CASSLSGAGANVLTF.

The CDR3 nucleotides read TGCAGCGTCCGATACAGGTTGGCTAAAGAGACCCAGTACTTC. It yields the protein CSVRYRLAKETQYF. This sequence joins TRBV29-1 and TRBJ2-5; maybe TRBD1 (5 bases). The germline CDR1 and CDR2 sequences are SQVTM and ANQGSEA. The CDR3 contains 14 residues. V lost 6 bases, J lost 3 bases, and 17 bases lay in between. Complete variable domain (other parts from reference TRBV29-1 and TRBJ2-5): SAVISQKPSRDICQRGTSLTIQCQVDSQVTMMFWYRQQPGQSLTLIATANQGSEATYESGFVIDKFPISRPNLTFSTLTVSNMSPEDSSIYLCSVRYRLAKETQYFGPGTRLLVL.

The chain employs TRBV29-1 and TRBJ2-7, with 7 nucleotides matching TRBD1. The CDR3 consists of 13 residues. The V gene end was trimmed by 6 bases and the J gene end by 7 bases; junction bases not matched to a gene: 12. CDR1 and CDR2 (germline): SQVTM, ANQGSEA. This CDR3 is CSVYRGTTWEQYF. The CDR3 bases are TGCAGCGTGTACAGGGGTACTACGTGGGAGCAGTACTTC.

A note on this clone: The junction departs from germline at one end; a sequencing error may be responsible. The V gene is TRBV19, the J gene TRBJ2-7; D ambiguous. Germline loops: CDR1 LNHDA, CDR2 SQIVND (reference sequence). This CDR3 is built from 17 residues. CDR3: CASSPAVRPLDSSEQYF. In DNA, the CDR3 is TGTGCCAGTAGCCCCGCGGTGAGGCCCCTAGACTCCTCCGAGCAGTACTTC.

V and J are TRBV10-1 and TRBJ1-1; perhaps TRBD1 as D (5 bases). The germline V gene has CDR1 WNHNN and CDR2 SYGVQD (reference sequence). V lost 4 bases and J lost 6, with 27 bases in between. The CDR3 length is 18 residues. DNA of the CDR3: TGCGCCAGCAGTGGAATTCGAGGGGAAAAAGGCGGAAACCCTGAAGCTTTCTTT. Translated, it gives CASSGIRGEKGGNPEAFF.

The chain couples TRBV30 to TRBJ2-6; no firm D call. Germline values: CDR1 GTSNPN, CDR2 SVGIG (reference sequence). The ends were cut back, 6 bases at V and 2 bases at J, with 14 bases in the middle. The CDR3 is 15 amino acids. The CDR3: CACRVLNAGANVLTF. In DNA form, the CDR3 reads TGTGCCTGCCGGGTCCTAAATGCTGGGGCCAACGTCCTGACTTTC.

V usage is TRBV19 and J usage is TRBJ1-1; the match to TRBD1 covers 9 bases. Trimming took 6 bases from V and 5 from J; bases not matched to a gene: 7. The germline CDR1 and CDR2 sequences are LNHDA and SQIVND (reference sequence). The CDR3 is 14 residues long. CDR3 loop: CASRGTGRRTEAFF. Here the CDR3 DNA reads TGTGCCAGTAGAGGGACAGGGAGGAGGACTGAAGCTTTCTTT.

This CDR3 is CASSLQSSTDTQYF. The CDR3, as DNA: TGCGCCAGCAGCTTGCAGTCTAGCACAGATACGCAGTATTTT. The chain combines TRBV5-1 with TRBJ2-3; unclear D gene. Germline V gene sequence: CDR1 SGHRS, CDR2 YFSETQ. With 1 base removed from V and 0 bases from J, the gap between germline ends came to 6 bases. This CDR3 comprises 14 residues.

The V and J genes are TRBV7-1 and TRBJ2-7; D gene ambiguous. TRBV7-1 is assigned to the ORF class and has an uncertain function. The V gene lost 4 bases and the J gene lost 0 bases, with 7 bases spanning the gap. The CDR3 contains 13 residues. The CDR3 protein is CASSLYSSYEQYF. Here the CDR3 DNA reads TGTGCCAGCAGCTTATATTCCTCCTACGAGCAGTACTTC.

The chain has TRBV6-8 and TRBJ2-2, with 7 bases fitting TRBD1. Germline values: CDR1 MNHGY, CDR2 SAAAGT. The CDR3 extends over 14 amino acids. The V and J ends lost 7 bases and 7 bases, in that order; junction bases with no gene match: 9. CDR3 protein: CASTGTEDVGELFF. DNA of the CDR3: TGTGCCAGCACCGGGACAGAGGATGTCGGGGAGCTGTTTTTT.